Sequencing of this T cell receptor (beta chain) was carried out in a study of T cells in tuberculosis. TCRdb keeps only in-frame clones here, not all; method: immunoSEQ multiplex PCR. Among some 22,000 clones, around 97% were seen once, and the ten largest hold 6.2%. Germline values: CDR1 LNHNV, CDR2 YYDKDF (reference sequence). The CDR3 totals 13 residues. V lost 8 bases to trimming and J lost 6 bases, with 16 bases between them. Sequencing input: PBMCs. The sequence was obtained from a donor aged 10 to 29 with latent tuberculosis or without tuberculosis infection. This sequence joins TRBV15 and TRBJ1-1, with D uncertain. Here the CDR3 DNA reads TGTGCCACCTCAAGGAGCCCCCCATCTGAAGCTTTCTTT. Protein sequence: CATSRSPPSEAFF. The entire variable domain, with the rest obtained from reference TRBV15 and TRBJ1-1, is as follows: DAMVIQNPRYQVTQFGKPVTLSCSQTLNHNVMYWYQQKSSQAPKLLFHYYDKDFNNEADTPDNFQSRRPNTSFCFLDIRSPGLGDTAMYLCATSRSPPSEAFFGQGTRLTVV.